This entry lists 19 T cell receptor beta chains sequenced from one sample in a study of blood T cell repertoires in COVID-19. Data came from immunoSEQ multiplex PCR; TCRdb stores just in-frame clones and leaves some out. The sample shows 400,000 to 500,000 clones, 86% of them seen only once. The material sequenced was peripheral blood. These TCRs come from a woman in her twenties or thirties with active or convalescent COVID-19.

The chain carries TRBV4-2 and TRBJ1-2; TRBD1 matches at 7 bases. The CDR3 sequence is 17 residues long. J gave up 5 bases and V 0 bases, and 12 bases lay outside the gene matches. The germline CDR1 and CDR2 sequences are LGHNA and YNFKEQ. Here the CDR3 reads CASSQDPGDSNEYGYTF. The CDR3 nucleotides are TGTGCCAGCAGCCAAGATCCCGGGGACAGCAACGAATATGGCTACACCTTC.

The chain is built from TRBV2 and TRBJ1-6, with 7 bases aligning to TRBD1. The ends lost 2 bases at V and 9 bases at J; junction bases unmatched: 13. The CDR3 totals 17 residues. CDR1 is SNHLY, CDR2 FYNNEI, per germline. CDR3 in DNA: TGTGCCAGCAGTGAAAACGGAGGCAGGGGGATCGGTTCACCCCTCCACTTT. Protein sequence: CASSENGGRGIGSPLHF.

This chain links TRBV7-6 with TRBJ2-2; 8 bases line up with TRBD2. CDR1 and CDR2 from the germline V gene are SGHVS and FNYEAQ. The V segment lost 2 bases and the J segment 5 bases; nucleotides outside the gene matches: 10. The CDR3 is made up of 17 amino acids. The CDR3 reads CASSLTSGGQWTGELFF. The DNA of the CDR3 is TGTGCCAGCAGCTTAACCAGCGGGGGTCAATGGACCGGGGAGCTGTTTTTT.

V is TRBV12-3 or TRBV12-4 and J is TRBJ1-2; no clear D. CDR3 length: 12 amino acids. The ends were cut back, 5 bases at V and 4 bases at J, with 8 bases in the middle. As DNA, the CDR3 is TGTGCCAGCAGTCGTTCGGTCTATGGCTACACCTTC. It translates to CASSRSVYGYTF.

This rearrangement joins TRBV2 to TRBJ2-5, with 8 bases matching TRBD2. Germline V gene data show CDR1 as SNHLY and CDR2 as FYNNEI. With 7 bases clipped from V and 4 bases from J, the junction kept 14 bases outside the gene matches. The CDR3 is 16 amino acids. The DNA for the CDR3 is TGTGCCAGCAACCCTCGCCCGACTAGCGATCCAGAGACCCAGTACTTC. As protein: CASNPRPTSDPETQYF.

The gene calls are TRBV27 and TRBJ1-6, with D hard to call. This CDR3 has 12 residues. CDR1 is MNHEY and CDR2 is SMNVEV in the germline V gene (reference sequence). V lost 3 bases to trimming and J lost 9 bases, with 6 bases between them. The CDR3 is CASSFVSSPLHF. CDR3 sequence (DNA): TGTGCCAGCAGTTTCGTCAGTTCACCCCTCCACTTT.

The sample holds a few counts of this clone. The gene calls are TRBV15 and TRBJ1-5; a weak D match, TRBD1 (6 bases). Trimming took off 5 bases at V and 6 bases at J, with 17 bases between the two ends. The CDR3 extends over 15 amino acids. The germline CDR1 and CDR2 sequences are LNHNV and YYDKDF (reference sequence). The CDR3 bases are TGTGCCACCAGCTGGGGATTACAGGGTGGTCAGCCCCAGCATTTT. This translates into CATSWGLQGGQPQHF.

The J gene is TRBJ2-7, the V gene TRBV2; 7 nucleotides align to TRBD1. V gave up 3 bases and J gave up 0 bases; unmatched junction bases: 5. Germline loops: CDR1 SNHLY, CDR2 FYNNEI. This CDR3 contains 15 residues. CDR3 nucleotides: TGTGCCAGCAGTGAGCCACAGGGGAGCTCCTACGAGCAGTACTTC. Translated, it gives CASSEPQGSSYEQYF.

J is TRBJ1-4 and V is TRBV13, with a tentative D call TRBD1 (5 bases). The V gene's germline CDR1 is PRHDT and CDR2 FYEKMQ (reference sequence). The ends were cut back, 7 bases at V and 8 bases at J, with 11 bases in the middle. This CDR3 comprises 12 residues. CDR3 bases: TGTGCCAGCATCACCAGGGCCGAAAAACTGTTTTTT. Translation gives CASITRAEKLFF. Variable domain in full (rest from reference TRBV13 and TRBJ1-4): AAGVIQSPRHLIKEKRETATLKCYPIPRHDTVYWYQQGPGQDPQFLISFYEKMQSDKGSIPDRFSAQQFSDYHSELNMSSLELGDSALYFCASITRAEKLFFGSGTQLSVL.

The chain recombines TRBV7-9 with TRBJ1-4; D not certain. The CDR3 sequence is 14 residues long. V lost 5 bases and J 7 bases, leaving 14 bases between the germline ends. Germline CDR1 SEHNR, CDR2 FQNEAQ (reference sequence). For the CDR3, the DNA is TGTGCCAGCAGCCCCACCCCACAGACTGAAAAACTGTTTTTT. This translates into CASSPTPQTEKLFF.

This clone has a handful of counts. The rearrangement joins TRBV14 to TRBJ1-2, with TRBD1 matching 7 bases. V shed 4 bases, J shed 4 bases, and the junction held 6 bases outside the gene matches. The germline V gene encodes CDR1 SGHDN and CDR2 FVKESK. The CDR3 covers 14 residues. The CDR3 sequence: CASSRQGGGYGYTF. The CDR3 DNA reads as TGTGCCAGCAGCCGACAGGGCGGAGGCTATGGCTACACCTTC.

This clone was seen a single time. The chain joins TRBV18 to TRBJ1-1; tentatively, D is TRBD1 (5 bases). Germline-derived CDR1 and CDR2 are KGHSH and LQKENI. CDR3 length equals 15 residues. Trimming removed 2 bases at V and 2 bases at J, with 12 bases between. In nucleotides, the CDR3 is TGTGCCAGCTCACCAAACACAGGTTCCAACACTGAAGCTTTCTTT. Translating gives CASSPNTGSNTEAFF. Full variable domain (outside the CDR3, taken from reference TRBV18 and TRBJ1-1): NAGVMQNPRHLVRRRGQEARLRCSPMKGHSHVYWYRQLPEEGLKFMVYLQKENIIDESGMPKERFSAEFPKEGPSILRIQQVVRGDSAAYFCASSPNTGSNTEAFFGQGTRLTVV.

This clone has just one count. The chain employs TRBV19 and TRBJ1-5, with D perhaps TRBD1 (5 bases). Germline-derived CDR1 and CDR2 are LNHDA and SQIVND (reference sequence). V shed 0 bases and J shed 7 bases, with 13 bases lying between them. The CDR3 is 15 amino acids. This CDR3 reads CASSIDREAYQPQHF. In DNA form, the CDR3 reads TGTGCCAGTAGTATAGACAGGGAGGCTTACCAGCCCCAGCATTTT.

The chain uses TRBV6-5 and TRBJ2-2, with TRBD1 as a possible D gene (5 bases). With 2 bases removed from V and 3 bases from J, the gap between germline ends came to 10 bases. The CDR3 is 15 residues long. Germline values: CDR1 MNHEY, CDR2 SVGAGI. This CDR3 reads CASSYQAGYTGELFF. The DNA for the CDR3 is TGTGCCAGCAGTTACCAGGCAGGGTACACCGGGGAGCTGTTTTTT.

This sequence joins TRBV14 and TRBJ2-5; 9 nucleotides match TRBD1. V was clipped by 4 bases and J by 4 bases; unmatched bases: 10. In germline, CDR1 is SGHDN, CDR2 FVKESK. The CDR3 covers 16 residues. The CDR3 bases are TGTGCCAGCAGCCGTCCCGGGACAGGGAATGGAGAGACCCAGTACTTC. It specifies CASSRPGTGNGETQYF. Full variable domain (missing parts from reference TRBV14 and TRBJ2-5): EAGVTQFPSHSVIEKGQTVTLRCDPISGHDNLYWYRRVMGKEIKFLLHFVKESKQDESGMPNNRFLAERTGGTYSTLKVQPAELEDSGVYFCASSRPGTGNGETQYFGPGTRLLVL.

The chain recombines TRBV6-5 with TRBJ2-7, with 8 bases identical to TRBD1. The germline V gene encodes CDR1 MNHEY and CDR2 SVGAGI. V was pared by 6 bases and J by 3 bases, with 4 bases of the junction left unmatched. CDR3 size: 13 residues. This CDR3 is CASSLGTGYEQYF. CDR3 DNA sequence: TGTGCCAGCAGCCTAGGGACAGGCTACGAGCAGTACTTC.

The J gene is TRBJ2-2, the V gene TRBV5-1; 7 bases are a match to TRBD1. The V gene end was trimmed by 4 bases and the J gene end by 5 bases; junction bases not matched to a gene: 5. Germline assignment: CDR1 SGHRS and CDR2 YFSETQ. CDR3 length: 14 amino acids. CDR3 in DNA: TGCGCCAGCAGCACCGGGACAGAGACCGGGGAGCTGTTTTTT. Protein: CASSTGTETGELFF.

This sequence joins TRBV19 and TRBJ1-1; 7 positions match TRBD1. V lost 5 bases, J lost 7 bases, and 10 bases stayed unmatched. CDR3 length: 14 residues. CDR1 and CDR2 (germline): LNHDA, SQIVND (reference sequence). CDR3 protein: CASSASTGQSEAFF. CDR3 coding DNA: TGTGCCAGTAGTGCGTCCACGGGACAGAGTGAAGCTTTCTTT.

This clone was recorded once. The V and J genes are TRBV7-9 and TRBJ1-2; the D gene is possibly TRBD1 (6 bases). Germline V lookup: CDR1 SEHNR, CDR2 FQNEAQ (reference sequence). The V gene lost 7 bases and the J gene lost 4 bases, with 19 bases spanning the gap. The CDR3 length is 15 residues. This CDR3 reads CASTIGQGRGYGYTF. The CDR3 DNA is TGTGCCAGCACCATAGGTCAGGGCAGGGGCTATGGCTACACCTTC.